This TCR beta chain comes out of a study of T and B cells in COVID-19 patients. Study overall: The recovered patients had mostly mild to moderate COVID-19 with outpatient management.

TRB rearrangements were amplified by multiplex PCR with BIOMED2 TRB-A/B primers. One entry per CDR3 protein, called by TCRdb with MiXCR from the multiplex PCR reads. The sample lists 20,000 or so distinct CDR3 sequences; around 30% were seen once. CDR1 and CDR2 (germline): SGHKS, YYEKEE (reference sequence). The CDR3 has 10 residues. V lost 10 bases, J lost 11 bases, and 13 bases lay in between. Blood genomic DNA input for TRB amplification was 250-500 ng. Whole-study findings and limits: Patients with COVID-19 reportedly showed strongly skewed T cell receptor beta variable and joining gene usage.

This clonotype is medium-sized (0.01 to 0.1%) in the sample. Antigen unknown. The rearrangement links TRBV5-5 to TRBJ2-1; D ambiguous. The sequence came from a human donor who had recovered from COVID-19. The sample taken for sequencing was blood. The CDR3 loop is CASLSEQQFF. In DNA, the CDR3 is TGTGCCTCGTTGTCCGAGCAGCAGTTCTTC.